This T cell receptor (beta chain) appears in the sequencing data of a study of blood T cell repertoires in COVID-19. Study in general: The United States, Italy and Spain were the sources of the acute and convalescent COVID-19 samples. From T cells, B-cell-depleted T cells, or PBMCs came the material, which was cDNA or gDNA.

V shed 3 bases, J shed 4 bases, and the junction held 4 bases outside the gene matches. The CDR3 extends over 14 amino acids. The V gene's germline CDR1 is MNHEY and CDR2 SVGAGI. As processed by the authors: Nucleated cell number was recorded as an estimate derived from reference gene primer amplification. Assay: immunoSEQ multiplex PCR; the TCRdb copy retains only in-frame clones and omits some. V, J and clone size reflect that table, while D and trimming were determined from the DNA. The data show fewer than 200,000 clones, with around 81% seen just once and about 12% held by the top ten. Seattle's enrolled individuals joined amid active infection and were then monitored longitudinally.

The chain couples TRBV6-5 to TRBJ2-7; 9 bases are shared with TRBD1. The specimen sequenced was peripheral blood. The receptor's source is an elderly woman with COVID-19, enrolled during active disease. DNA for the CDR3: TGTGCCAGCAGTTATGAGACAGGGGGGTACGAGCAGTACTTC. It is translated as CASSYETGGYEQYF.